The 21 T cell receptor beta chains given below trace back to one sample, sequenced in a study of molecular identifiers for immune sequencing clone quantification. TCRdb analysed the PCR reads with MiXCR anew, one entry per CDR3 protein. The repertoire holds some 320,000 distinct CDR3 sequences, with 20% to 25% as singletons. What was sequenced was naive CD8+ T cells from blood, with Jurkat cell RNA spiked in. The subset here: FACS-sorted CD8+CD4-CCR7+CD45RA+ naive T cells. Receptors originate from a human donor in good health. Some libraries in this study had Jurkat cell RNA spiked in.

In the case of this clonotype: Possible read error: a much larger clone is one base away. The V call is TRBV6-6, the J call TRBJ2-7, with a possible D match to TRBD1 (6 bases). Trimming removed 0 bases at V and 6 bases at J, with 21 bases between. Germline CDR1 reads MNHNY; CDR2 reads SVGAGI (reference sequence). CDR3 length: 17 amino acids. The chain's CDR3 is CASSYSVDDRRNCEQYF. The CDR3 nucleotides read TGTGCCAGCAGTTACTCGGTTGATGACAGGAGGAACTGCGAGCAGTACTTC.

On this clonotype: This sequence may be a read error, since a much larger clone differs from it by one base. The V gene is TRBV7-9, the J gene TRBJ2-4; 9 nucleotides match TRBD2. Per germline, CDR1 SEHNR and CDR2 FQNEAQ (reference sequence). This CDR3 spans 16 amino acids. The CDR3, as DNA: TGTGCCAGCAGTTCCAGCGGGGGGATAGCCAAAAACATTCAGCACTTC. It yields the protein CASSSSGGIAKNIQHF.

This sequence joins TRBV19 and TRBJ1-1; D gene ambiguous. The CDR3 contains 15 residues. Trimming shortened V by 1 base and J by 4 bases, and 13 bases separated the two germline ends. CDR1 and CDR2 (germline): LNHDA, SQIVND (reference sequence). The CDR3 protein is CASSIGLGFGTEAFF. CDR3 DNA: TGTGCCAGTAGTATAGGACTAGGGTTTGGCACTGAAGCTTTCTTT.

At least ten counts were recorded for this clonotype. The rearrangement uses TRBV30 and TRBJ1-1; D remains ambiguous. V was cut by 3 bases and J by 5 bases, with 13 bases left in between. The CDR3 is 13 amino acids. Looked up from germline, CDR1 is GTSNPN and CDR2 is SVGIG (reference sequence). CDR3 loop: CAWSEDLRTEAFF. The CDR3 coding sequence is TGTGCCTGGAGCGAGGATTTAAGGACTGAAGCTTTCTTT. Variable domain in full (rest from reference TRBV30 and TRBJ1-1): SQTIHQWPATLVQPVGSPLSLECTVEGTSNPNLYWYRQAAGRGLQLLFYSVGIGQISSEVPQNLSASRPQDRQFILSSKKLLLSDSGFYLCAWSEDLRTEAFFGQGTRLTVV.

This clonotype was observed many times. The V and J genes are TRBV7-2 and TRBJ2-3; 10 bases line up with TRBD2. Per the germline V gene, CDR1 is SGHTA and CDR2 is FQGNSA. The CDR3 sequence is 16 residues long. J was trimmed by 2 bases and V by 4 bases; bases with no gene match: 6. The CDR3: CASSSWTSGYTDTQYF. The CDR3 DNA follows: TGTGCCAGCAGCTCCTGGACTAGCGGATACACAGATACGCAGTATTTT.

This clonotype was seen repeatedly, ten times or more. The chain recombines TRBV27 with TRBJ2-1; 10 bases agree with TRBD2. V dropped 4 bases and J dropped 7; count of bases not matched to a gene: 10. The CDR3 contains 16 residues. The germline CDR1 and CDR2 sequences are MNHEY and SMNVEV (reference sequence). CDR3 residues: CASSSLLAGGGNEQFF. The CDR3 DNA sequence: TGTGCCAGCAGTTCCCTCTTAGCGGGAGGAGGTAATGAGCAGTTCTTC.

There are a few counts of this clonotype. The CDR3, as DNA: TGTGCCAGCAGGGCAGGGCGAACCGGGGAGCTGTTTTTT. Amino acids: CASRAGRTGELFF. The gene calls are TRBV6-2 or TRBV6-3 and TRBJ2-2; a possible D gene is TRBD1 (5 bases). Germline V gene data show CDR1 as MNHEY and CDR2 as SVGEGT. CDR3 length equals 13 residues. Trimming cost V 6 bases and J 5 bases, with 10 bases left between them.

This clonotype came up a few times. This chain uses TRBV27 with TRBJ2-7; 9 nucleotides agree with TRBD1. With 5 bases clipped from V and 4 bases from J, the junction kept 9 bases outside the gene matches. Germline V gives CDR1 MNHEY, CDR2 SMNVEV (reference sequence). The CDR3 extends over 15 amino acids. DNA for the CDR3: TGTGCCAGCAGTCCAGGACCGGGACAGGGATACGAGCAGTACTTC. Its protein is CASSPGPGQGYEQYF.

There are many counts of this clonotype. The chain carries TRBV7-9 and TRBJ2-1, with D maybe TRBD1 (5 bases). The V and J ends lost 1 base and 0 bases respectively, with 10 bases between them. The germline V gene encodes CDR1 SEHNR and CDR2 FQNEAQ (reference sequence). CDR3 size: 16 residues. Written as DNA, the CDR3 is TGTGCCAGCAGCTTAGTGGGCAGGGCCTCCTACAATGAGCAGTTCTTC. Its protein product is CASSLVGRASYNEQFF.

This clonotype was seen ten or more times. V and J are TRBV29-1 and TRBJ2-3; the D gene is possibly TRBD1 (6 bases). The CDR3 is 17 amino acids. Germline lookup yields CDR1 SQVTM and CDR2 ANQGSEA. Trimming pared 0 bases from V and 0 bases from J, leaving 16 bases between. The CDR3 here is CSVEDPPGATSTDTQYF. CDR3 DNA: TGCAGCGTTGAAGACCCCCCAGGGGCCACTAGCACAGATACGCAGTATTTT.

This clonotype was seen many times. This chain connects TRBV27 to TRBJ1-2; no firm D call. The CDR3 is 13 amino acids. Germline V gene lookup returns CDR1 MNHEY and CDR2 SMNVEV (reference sequence). The V end lost 3 bases, the J end lost 3 bases, and 8 bases lay between the germline ends. The CDR3 is CASSFLSDYGYTF. CDR3 DNA: TGTGCCAGCAGTTTTTTGTCGGACTATGGCTACACCTTC.

This clonotype was observed once. A much larger clone lies one base from this, so it may be a read error. The chain employs TRBV7-2 and TRBJ1-4; D remains ambiguous. The CDR3 loop spans 18 amino acids. The germline V gene encodes CDR1 SGHTA and CDR2 FQGNSA. Trimming removed 1 base at V and 6 bases at J, with 21 bases between. The CDR3, as DNA: TGTGCCAGCAGCTTAGACCCCCTTAGCCGGGTTCCTGATGAAAAACTGTTTTTT. Amino acids: CASSLDPLSRVPDEKLFF.

This clonotype was seen ten or more times. V gene TRBV27 combines with J gene TRBJ2-1; 7 bases align to TRBD2. Per the germline V gene, CDR1 is MNHEY and CDR2 is SMNVEV (reference sequence). V lost 6 bases to trimming and J lost 3 bases; unmatched junction nucleotides: 5. This CDR3 contains 14 residues. For the CDR3, the DNA is TGTGCCAGCAGCCTAGCGGCCGACTACAATGAGCAGTTCTTC. This encodes CASSLAADYNEQFF.

At least ten counts were recorded for this clonotype. V usage is TRBV20-1 and J usage is TRBJ1-1; D ambiguous. V gave up 0 bases and J gave up 7 bases, with 15 bases separating them. Germline V gene lookup returns CDR1 DFQATT and CDR2 SNEGSKA (reference sequence). The CDR3 loop spans 14 amino acids. The CDR3 spells CSARDLRGGLEAFF. The CDR3 DNA sequence: TGCAGTGCTAGAGATTTACGGGGAGGACTTGAAGCTTTCTTT.

About this clonotype itself: This sequence may be a read error, since a much larger clone differs from it by one base. The CDR3 end shows no conserved phenylalanine or tryptophan, and so a read error is likely. The chain has TRBV19 and TRBJ2-2, with 10 nucleotides matching TRBD2. Losses at the gene ends were 7 bases for V and 3 bases for J; bases not matched to a gene: 5. CDR1 and CDR2 (germline): LNHDA, SQIVND (reference sequence). The CDR3 sequence is 15 residues long. The CDR3 loop is CASKLAGQDTGELFS. The CDR3 DNA is TGTGCCAGTAAACTAGCGGGGCAAGACACCGGGGAGCTGTTTTCT.

This clonotype was recorded many times. This chain joins TRBV7-2 and TRBJ2-4; maybe TRBD2 (5 bases). V was pared by 1 base and J by 8 bases, with 9 bases between. Per germline, CDR1 SGHTA and CDR2 FQGNSA. The CDR3 is made up of 13 amino acids. In DNA form, the CDR3 reads TGTGCCAGCAGCTTAGTGTTGCGGGACATTCAGTACTTC. This translates into CASSLVLRDIQYF.

This chain uses TRBV4-3 with TRBJ2-3, with D possibly matching TRBD2 (6 bases). CDR3 size: 17 residues. Germline CDR1 is LGHNA and CDR2 is YSLEER. V gave up 1 base and J gave up 2 bases, with 16 bases separating them. In DNA form, the CDR3 reads TGCGCCAGCAGCCAAGCCAGGAGGGGACCGGACACAGATACGCAGTATTTT. Amino acid sequence: CASSQARRGPDTDTQYF.

This clonotype was recorded many times. This chain joins TRBV5-4 and TRBJ2-3, with 13 bases aligning to TRBD2. Per the germline V gene, CDR1 is SGHNT and CDR2 is YYREEE (reference sequence). J lost 0 bases, V lost 4 bases, and 2 bases had no gene match. The CDR3 extends over 16 amino acids. This CDR3 is CASSPGLAGSTDTQYF. The DNA of the CDR3 is TGTGCCAGCAGCCCGGGACTAGCGGGGAGCACAGATACGCAGTATTTT.

About this clonotype itself: One base away lies a much larger clone, so this may be a sequencing read error. Since no conserved phenylalanine or tryptophan closes the CDR3, a read error is the likely cause. The gene calls are TRBV12-3 or TRBV12-4 and TRBJ2-5; 7 bases line up with TRBD1. V lost 8 bases to trimming and J lost 9 bases; unmatched junction nucleotides: 9. This CDR3 has 12 residues. Here the CDR3 DNA reads TGTGCCAGCGGGACAGACCTTCTGGCCCAGTACTCC. It specifies CASGTDLLAQYS.

Points on this clonotype: A much larger clone sits a single nucleotide away, making a read error possible. The J gene is TRBJ2-5, the V gene TRBV10-3, with a weak D call TRBD2 (6 bases). The germline V gene has CDR1 ENHRY and CDR2 SYGVKD. Trimming took off 4 bases at V and 3 bases at J, with 9 bases between the two ends. There are 13 residues in the CDR3. CDR3 DNA: TGTGCCATCAGTGGTCGACTAGAAGAGACCCAGTACTTC. Amino acids: CAISGRLEETQYF.

There are many counts of this clonotype. The rearrangement joins TRBV14 to TRBJ2-3, with no clear D. Germline V gene data show CDR1 as SGHDN and CDR2 as FVKESK. The CDR3 consists of 17 residues. The ends were cut back, 1 base at V and 2 bases at J, with 16 bases in the middle. The CDR3 DNA sequence: TGTGCCAGCAGCCAAGTGTCAGTTAAGACCTTCACAGATACGCAGTATTTT. It encodes CASSQVSVKTFTDTQYF.